This TCR beta chain was captured in a study of cytomegalovirus exposure and HLA in healthy donors. Study-level results: Some TCR beta chains (164 of them) were listed as cytomegalovirus-associated. Follow-up analysis found HLA locus-dependent TCR association rates, highest for DRB1 and lowest for HLA-C.

As regards this clone: What it binds is not known.

The CDR3 sequence is 15 residues long. J was trimmed by 5 bases and V by 5 bases; bases with no gene match: 12. Germline V gene data show CDR1 as MDHEN and CDR2 as SYDVKM. PCR employed 60 Vbeta and 13 Jbeta primers. This table comes from immunoSEQ multiplex PCR, and its TCRdb copy is limited to in-frame clones, with some not included. The sample has about 160,000 clones, approximately 81% seen once. The rearrangement uses TRBV28 and TRBJ2-7, with 7 bases fitting TRBD2. The source of this sequence is a female donor in good health and CMV-seronegative. The sample was PBMCs. The CDR3 is CASSLTAGPHHEQYF. The CDR3 nucleotides read TGTGCCAGCAGTCTTACAGCGGGACCCCACCACGAGCAGTACTTC.